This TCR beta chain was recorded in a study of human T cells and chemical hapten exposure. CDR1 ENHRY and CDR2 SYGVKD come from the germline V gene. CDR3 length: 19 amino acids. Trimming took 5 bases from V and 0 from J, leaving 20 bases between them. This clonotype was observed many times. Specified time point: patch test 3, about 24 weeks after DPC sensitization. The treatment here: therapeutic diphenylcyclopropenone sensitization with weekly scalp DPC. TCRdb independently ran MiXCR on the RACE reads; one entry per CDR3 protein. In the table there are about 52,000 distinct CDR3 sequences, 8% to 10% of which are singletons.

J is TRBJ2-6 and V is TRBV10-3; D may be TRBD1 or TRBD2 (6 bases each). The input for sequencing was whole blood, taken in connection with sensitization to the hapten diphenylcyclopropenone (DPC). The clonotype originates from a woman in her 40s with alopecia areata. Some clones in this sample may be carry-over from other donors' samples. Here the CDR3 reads CAISPSGAGSYSGANVLTF. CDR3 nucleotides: TGTGCCATCAGTCCCTCGGGGGCAGGGTCCTACTCTGGGGCCAACGTCCTGACTTTC.